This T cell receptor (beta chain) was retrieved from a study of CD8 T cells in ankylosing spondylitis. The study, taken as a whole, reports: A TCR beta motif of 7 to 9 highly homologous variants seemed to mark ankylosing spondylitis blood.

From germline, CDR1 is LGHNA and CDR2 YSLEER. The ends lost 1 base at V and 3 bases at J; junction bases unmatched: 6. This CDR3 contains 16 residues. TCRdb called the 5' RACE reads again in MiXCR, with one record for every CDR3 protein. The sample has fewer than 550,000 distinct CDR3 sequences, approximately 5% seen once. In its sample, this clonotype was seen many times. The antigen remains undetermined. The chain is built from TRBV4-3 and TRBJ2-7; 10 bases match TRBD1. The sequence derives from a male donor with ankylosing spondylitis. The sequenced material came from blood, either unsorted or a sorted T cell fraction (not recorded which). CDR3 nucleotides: TGCGCCAGCAGCCAAGGACCGGGACAGGGGTACTACGAGCAGTACTTC. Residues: CASSQGPGQGYYEQYF.